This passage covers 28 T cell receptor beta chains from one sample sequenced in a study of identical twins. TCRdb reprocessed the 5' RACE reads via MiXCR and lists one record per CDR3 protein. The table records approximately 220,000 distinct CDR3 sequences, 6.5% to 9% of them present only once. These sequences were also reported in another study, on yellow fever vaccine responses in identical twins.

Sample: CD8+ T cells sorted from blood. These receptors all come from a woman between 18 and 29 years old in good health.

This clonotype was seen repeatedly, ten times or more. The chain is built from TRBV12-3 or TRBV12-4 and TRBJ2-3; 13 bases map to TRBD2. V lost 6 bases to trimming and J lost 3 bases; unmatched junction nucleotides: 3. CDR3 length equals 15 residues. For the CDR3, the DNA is TGTGCCAGCAGACCGACTAGCGGGGGGACAGATACGCAGTATTTT. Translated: CASRPTSGGTDTQYF.

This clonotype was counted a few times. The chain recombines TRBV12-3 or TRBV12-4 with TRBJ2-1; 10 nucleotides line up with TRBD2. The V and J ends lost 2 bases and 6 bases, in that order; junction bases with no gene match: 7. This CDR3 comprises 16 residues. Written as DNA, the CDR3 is TGTGCCAGCAGTTTAATCCTAGCGGGGGCCCGCAATGAGCAGTTCTTC. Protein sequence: CASSLILAGARNEQFF.

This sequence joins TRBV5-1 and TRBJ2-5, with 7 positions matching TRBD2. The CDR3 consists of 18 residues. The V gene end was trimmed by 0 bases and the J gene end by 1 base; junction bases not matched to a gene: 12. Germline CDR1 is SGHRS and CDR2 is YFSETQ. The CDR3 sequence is CASSLDGLPAGPQETQYF. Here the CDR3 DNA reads TGCGCCAGCAGCTTGGATGGGTTACCAGCGGGGCCCCAAGAGACCCAGTACTTC.

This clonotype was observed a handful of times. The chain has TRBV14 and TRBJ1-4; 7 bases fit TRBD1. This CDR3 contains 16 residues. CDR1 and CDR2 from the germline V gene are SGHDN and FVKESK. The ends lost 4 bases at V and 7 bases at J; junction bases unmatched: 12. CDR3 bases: TGTGCCAGCAGCCCATGGGAGGGGGCTGCTCCTGAAAAACTGTTTTTT. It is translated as CASSPWEGAAPEKLFF.

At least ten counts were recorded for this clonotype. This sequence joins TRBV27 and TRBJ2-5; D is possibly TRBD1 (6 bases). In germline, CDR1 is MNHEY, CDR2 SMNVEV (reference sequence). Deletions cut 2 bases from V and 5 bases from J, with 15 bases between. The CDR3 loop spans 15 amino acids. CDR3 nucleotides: TGTGCCAGCAGTTTAAAGAGCCTGAGGGGGGAGACCCAGTACTTC. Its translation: CASSLKSLRGETQYF.

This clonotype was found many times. CDR3 residues: CASSASGRANEQFF. The CDR3 coding sequence is TGTGCCAGCAGTGCTAGCGGGAGGGCCAATGAGCAGTTCTTC. The rearrangement joins TRBV28 to TRBJ2-1; 12 bases align to TRBD2. The V segment lost 5 bases and the J segment 6 bases; nucleotides outside the gene matches: 2. This CDR3 contains 14 residues. The V gene's germline CDR1 is MDHEN and CDR2 SYDVKM.

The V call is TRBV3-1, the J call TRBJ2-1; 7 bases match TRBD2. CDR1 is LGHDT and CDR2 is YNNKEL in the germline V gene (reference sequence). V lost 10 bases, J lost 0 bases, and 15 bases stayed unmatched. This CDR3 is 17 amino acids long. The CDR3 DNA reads TGTGCCACCTGCCAGTACCCTAGCGGAGGCTCCTACAATGAGCAGTTCTTC. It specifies CATCQYPSGGSYNEQFF.

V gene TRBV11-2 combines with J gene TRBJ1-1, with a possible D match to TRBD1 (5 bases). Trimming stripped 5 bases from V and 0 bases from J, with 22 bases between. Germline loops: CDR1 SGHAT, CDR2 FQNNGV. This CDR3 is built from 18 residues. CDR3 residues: CASSDPGRQRSMNTEAFF. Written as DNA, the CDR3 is TGTGCCAGCAGCGATCCGGGACGACAAAGATCCATGAACACTGAAGCTTTCTTT. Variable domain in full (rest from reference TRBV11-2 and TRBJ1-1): EAGVAQSPRYKIIEKRQSVAFWCNPISGHATLYWYQQILGQGPKLLIQFQNNGVVDDSQLPKDRFSAERLKGVDSTLKIQPAKLEDSAVYLCASSDPGRQRSMNTEAFFGQGTRLTVV.

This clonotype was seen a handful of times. The CDR3 DNA is TGTGCCAGCAGTCTATACCGCTCTAGCACAGATACGCAGTATTTT. It yields the protein CASSLYRSSTDTQYF. This chain links TRBV27 with TRBJ2-3; D unresolved. The V and J ends lost 5 bases and 0 bases respectively, with 12 bases between them. The CDR3 consists of 15 residues. Germline CDR1 is MNHEY and CDR2 is SMNVEV (reference sequence).

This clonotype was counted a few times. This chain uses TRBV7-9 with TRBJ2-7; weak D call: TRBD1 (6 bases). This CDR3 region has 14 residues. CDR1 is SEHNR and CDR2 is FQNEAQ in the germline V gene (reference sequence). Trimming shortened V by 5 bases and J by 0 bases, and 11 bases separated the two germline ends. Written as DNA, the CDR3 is TGTGCCAGCAGCCCAACAGGGAACTCCTACGAGCAGTACTTC. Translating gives CASSPTGNSYEQYF.

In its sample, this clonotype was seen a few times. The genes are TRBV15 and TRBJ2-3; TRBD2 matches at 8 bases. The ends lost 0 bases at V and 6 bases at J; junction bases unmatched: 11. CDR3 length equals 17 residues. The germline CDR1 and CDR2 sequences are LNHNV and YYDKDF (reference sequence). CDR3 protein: CATSREETRGVRDTQYF. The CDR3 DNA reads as TGTGCCACCAGCAGAGAGGAAACGCGGGGGGTTAGGGATACGCAGTATTTT.

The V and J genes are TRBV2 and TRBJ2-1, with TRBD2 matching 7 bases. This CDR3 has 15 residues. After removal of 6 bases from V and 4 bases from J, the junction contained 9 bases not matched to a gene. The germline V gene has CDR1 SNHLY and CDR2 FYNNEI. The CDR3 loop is CASRSGSGKYNEQFF. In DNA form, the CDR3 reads TGTGCCAGCAGATCGGGGAGCGGGAAGTACAATGAGCAGTTCTTC.

This CDR3 reads CASLEIRALSPGANVLTF. CDR3 coding DNA: TGTGCCAGCCTTGAGATCCGGGCCCTCTCCCCTGGGGCCAACGTCCTGACTTTC. The V and J genes are TRBV2 and TRBJ2-6; D unclear. V gave up 8 bases and J gave up 2 bases, with 22 bases separating them. This CDR3 spans 18 amino acids. In germline, CDR1 is SNHLY, CDR2 FYNNEI.

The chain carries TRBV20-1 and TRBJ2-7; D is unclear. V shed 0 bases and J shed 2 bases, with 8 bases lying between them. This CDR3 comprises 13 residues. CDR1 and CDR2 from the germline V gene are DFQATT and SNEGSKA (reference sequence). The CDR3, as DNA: TGCAGTGCTAGAGATCCTCATACCTACGAGCAGTACGTC. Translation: CSARDPHTYEQYV.

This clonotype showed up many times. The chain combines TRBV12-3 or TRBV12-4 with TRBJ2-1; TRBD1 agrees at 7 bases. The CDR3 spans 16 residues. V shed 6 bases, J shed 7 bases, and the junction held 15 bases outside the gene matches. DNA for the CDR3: TGTGCCAGCAGGCGTACCACAGGGGTGTCTGGGAATGAGCAGTTCTTC. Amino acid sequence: CASRRTTGVSGNEQFF.

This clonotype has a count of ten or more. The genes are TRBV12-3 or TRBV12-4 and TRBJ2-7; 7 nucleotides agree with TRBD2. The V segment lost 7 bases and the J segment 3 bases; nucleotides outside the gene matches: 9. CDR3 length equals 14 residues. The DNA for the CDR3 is TGTGCCAGCACCCCAGCGGGAACACTCTACGAGCAGTACTTC. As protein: CASTPAGTLYEQYF.

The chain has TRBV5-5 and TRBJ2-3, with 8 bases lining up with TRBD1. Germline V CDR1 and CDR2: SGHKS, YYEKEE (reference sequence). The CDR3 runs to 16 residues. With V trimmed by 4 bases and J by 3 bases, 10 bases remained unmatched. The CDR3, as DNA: TGTGCCAGCAGCGGAAGGACAGGGTTTGCGACAGATACGCAGTATTTT. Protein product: CASSGRTGFATDTQYF.

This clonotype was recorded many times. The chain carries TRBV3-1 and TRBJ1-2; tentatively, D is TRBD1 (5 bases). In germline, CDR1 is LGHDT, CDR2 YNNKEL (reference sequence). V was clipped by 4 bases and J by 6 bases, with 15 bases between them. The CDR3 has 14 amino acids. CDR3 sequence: CASSLLPTVDGYTF. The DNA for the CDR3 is TGTGCCAGCAGCCTCCTTCCGACAGTCGATGGCTACACCTTC.

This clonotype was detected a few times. In DNA, the CDR3 is TGTGCCAGCAGCTTACACACCCCGGTCGGGGAGCTGTTTTTT. Amino acid sequence: CASSLHTPVGELFF. The chain carries TRBV7-3 and TRBJ2-2; D gene unclear. The CDR3 extends over 14 amino acids. The germline V gene has CDR1 SGHTA and CDR2 FQGTGA. V gave up 2 bases and J gave up 7 bases, with 11 bases separating them.

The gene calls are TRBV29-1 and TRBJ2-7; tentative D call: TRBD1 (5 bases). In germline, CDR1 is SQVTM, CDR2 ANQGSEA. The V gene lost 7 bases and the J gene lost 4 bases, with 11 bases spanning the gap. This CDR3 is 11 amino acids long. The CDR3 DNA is TGCAGCGCTCTTACAGGTTACGAGCAGTACGTC. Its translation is CSALTGYEQYV.

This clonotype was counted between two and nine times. The CDR3 protein is CAISESAGGSEQYF. Written as DNA, the CDR3 is TGTGCCATCAGTGAGTCTGCGGGAGGGAGCGAGCAGTACTTC. This chain uses TRBV10-3 with TRBJ2-7, with TRBD2 matching 9 bases. The CDR3 is 14 amino acids. Germline values: CDR1 ENHRY, CDR2 SYGVKD. V shed 0 bases and J 6 bases; nucleotides not matched to a gene: 3.

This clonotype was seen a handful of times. CDR3 nucleotides: TGTGCCAGCAAGGGGGGGGTTTATGGCTACACCTTC. It yields the protein CASKGGVYGYTF. The chain carries TRBV27 and TRBJ1-2, with TRBD1 as a possible D gene (6 bases). Trimming removed 7 bases from V and 5 bases from J, with 11 bases in between. The CDR3 totals 12 residues. In germline, CDR1 is MNHEY, CDR2 SMNVEV (reference sequence).

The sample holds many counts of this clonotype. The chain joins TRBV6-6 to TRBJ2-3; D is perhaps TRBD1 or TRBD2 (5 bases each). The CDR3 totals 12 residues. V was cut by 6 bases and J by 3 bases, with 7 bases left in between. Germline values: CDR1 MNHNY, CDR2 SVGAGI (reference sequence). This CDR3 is CASRGTTDTQYF. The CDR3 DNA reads TGTGCCAGCAGGGGGACGACAGATACGCAGTATTTT.

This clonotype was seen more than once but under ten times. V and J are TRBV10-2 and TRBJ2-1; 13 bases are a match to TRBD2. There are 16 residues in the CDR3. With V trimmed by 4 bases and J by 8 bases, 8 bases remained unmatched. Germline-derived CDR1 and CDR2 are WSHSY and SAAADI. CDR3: CASSVLGLAGVDEQFF. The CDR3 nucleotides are TGCGCCAGCAGTGTTTTAGGACTAGCGGGAGTCGATGAGCAGTTCTTC.

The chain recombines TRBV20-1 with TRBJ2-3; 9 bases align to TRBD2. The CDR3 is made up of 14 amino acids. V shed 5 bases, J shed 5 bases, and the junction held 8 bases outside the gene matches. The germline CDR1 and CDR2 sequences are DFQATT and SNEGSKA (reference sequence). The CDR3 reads CSAVAGEGGDTQYF. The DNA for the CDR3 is TGCAGTGCTGTAGCGGGGGAGGGGGGAGATACGCAGTATTTT.

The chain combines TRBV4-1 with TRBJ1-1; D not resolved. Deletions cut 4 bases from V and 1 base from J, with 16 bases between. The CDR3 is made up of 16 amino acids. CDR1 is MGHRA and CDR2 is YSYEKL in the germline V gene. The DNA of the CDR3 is TGCGCCAGCAGCCCCAGTGGTGTAGGCGGGAACACTGAAGCTTTCTTT. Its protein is CASSPSGVGGNTEAFF.

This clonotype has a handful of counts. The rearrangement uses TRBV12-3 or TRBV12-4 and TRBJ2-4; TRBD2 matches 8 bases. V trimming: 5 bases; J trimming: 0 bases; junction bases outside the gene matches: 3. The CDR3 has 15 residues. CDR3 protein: CASSPTSGAKNIQYF. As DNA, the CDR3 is TGTGCCAGCAGTCCCACTAGCGGAGCCAAAAACATTCAGTACTTC.

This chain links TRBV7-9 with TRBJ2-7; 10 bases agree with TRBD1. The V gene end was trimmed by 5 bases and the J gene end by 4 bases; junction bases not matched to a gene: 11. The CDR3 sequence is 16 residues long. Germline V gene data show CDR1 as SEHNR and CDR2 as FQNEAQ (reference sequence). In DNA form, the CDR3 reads TGTGCCAGCAGCCGGGAGGGACAGGGGCCCCCATACGAGCAGTACGTC. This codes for CASSREGQGPPYEQYV.